This T cell receptor (beta chain) was found in a study of T cell repertoires in cytomegalovirus infection. For the study at large: Through public TCR beta signatures, both CMV infection and matching HLA type were indicated. Study-wide points: Public TCR beta family frequency separated CMV-and-HLA carriers, including in an independent cohort.

The germline V and J ends were trimmed by 8 bases and 6 bases, with 14 bases remaining between them. Germline values: CDR1 MNHEY, CDR2 SVGAGI. The CDR3 spans 12 residues. There are a few counts of this clonotype. Its antigen is currently unknown. TCRdb passed the reads through MiXCR, listing each CDR3 protein once. The sample has roughly 760,000 distinct CDR3 sequences; about 40% are singletons. Sequenced: PBMCs. The chain has TRBV6-5 and TRBJ2-7, with D perhaps TRBD1 (6 bases). The sequence came from a human donor in good health (CMV status not recorded). Some clones in this sample may be carry-over from other donors' samples. DNA for the CDR3: TGTGCCAGCGGTAACAGGGCTGGCGAGCAGTACTTC. The encoded protein is CASGNRAGEQYF.